Below are 29 T cell receptor beta chains sequenced from a single sample in a study of T-cell reconstitution after alpha-beta-depleted transplantation in children. A library of TCRbeta sequences, prepared with unique molecular identifiers, was generated. TCRdb called the PCR reads again in MiXCR, with one record for every CDR3 protein. Altogether fewer than 750,000 distinct CDR3 sequences are present, approximately 22% being singletons, with the ten largest covering roughly an eighth. Sequences were derived from PBMCs, mostly from graft donor cells, sampled 360 days after TCRalphabeta/CD19-depleted stem cell transplant. These receptor sequences come from a boy younger than two who had a stem cell transplant for acute myeloid leukemia, so the T cells may come from the graft donor.

This chain joins TRBV29-1 and TRBJ2-1, with TRBD1 as a possible D gene (5 bases). V was cut by 7 bases and J by 8 bases, with 27 bases left in between. The CDR3 totals 16 residues. The germline V gene encodes CDR1 SQVTM and CDR2 ANQGSEA. This CDR3 reads CSDLRLGPPWEHEQFF. The CDR3 bases are TGCAGCGACCTAAGACTGGGGCCCCCGTGGGAACATGAGCAGTTCTTC.

This clonotype was observed many times. The chain is built from TRBV27 and TRBJ2-3; D possibly uses TRBD1 or TRBD2 (5 bases each). V gave up 0 bases and J gave up 0 bases, with 13 bases separating them. CDR1 and CDR2 (germline): MNHEY, SMNVEV (reference sequence). The CDR3 extends over 17 amino acids. The CDR3 coding sequence is TGTGCCAGCAGTTTATCGAGAGGGGCGACTAGCACAGATACGCAGTATTTT. It encodes CASSLSRGATSTDTQYF.

Many counts were recorded for this clonotype. CDR3 nucleotides: TGTGCCAGCAGCTTAGGCGGACAGGGGACCTATGGCTACACCTTC. Translation: CASSLGGQGTYGYTF. This chain connects TRBV7-9 to TRBJ1-2; 9 nucleotides align to TRBD1. V lost 1 base to trimming and J lost 4 bases; unmatched junction nucleotides: 4. Per the germline V gene, CDR1 is SEHNR and CDR2 is FQNEAQ (reference sequence). This CDR3 is 15 amino acids long.

The chain couples TRBV12-3 or TRBV12-4 to TRBJ2-5, with D maybe TRBD2 (5 bases). The CDR3 runs 14 residues. Deletions cut 6 bases from V and 2 bases from J, with 13 bases between. CDR3 loop: CASSERRRQETQYF. CDR3 in DNA: TGTGCCAGCAGCGAACGCAGGAGGCAAGAGACCCAGTACTTC.

In its sample, this clonotype was seen many times. This sequence joins TRBV12-3 or TRBV12-4 and TRBJ1-5; D unresolved. V lost 7 bases and J 0 bases, leaving 10 bases between the germline ends. The CDR3 is 14 residues long. The CDR3 loop is CASKSHGSNQPQHF. CDR3 bases: TGTGCCAGCAAGTCTCACGGTAGCAATCAGCCCCAGCATTTT.

This clonotype appeared many times. V and J are TRBV12-3 or TRBV12-4 and TRBJ2-2, with TRBD2 matching 7 bases. V gave up 1 base and J gave up 9 bases; unmatched junction bases: 8. This CDR3 has 15 amino acids. The CDR3 is CASSLGSGIPRELFF. Here the CDR3 DNA reads TGTGCCAGCAGTTTAGGCAGCGGGATTCCCCGGGAGCTGTTTTTT.

This clonotype was observed a few times. V and J are TRBV5-3 and TRBJ2-1; TRBD2 matches 10 bases. TRBV5-3 is an ORF; its function is uncertain. The ends lost 8 bases at V and 3 bases at J; junction bases unmatched: 11. The CDR3 is made up of 16 amino acids. The CDR3 spells CASSQERGGFYNEQFF. CDR3 coding DNA: TGTGCCAGTTCACAGGAGCGGGGGGGGTTCTACAATGAGCAGTTCTTC.

This clonotype was counted between two and nine times. The chain's CDR3 is CASSDGTSTDTQYF. CDR3 DNA sequence: TGTGCCAGCAGTGACGGGACTAGCACAGATACGCAGTATTTT. The chain combines TRBV6-1 with TRBJ2-3; D perhaps matches TRBD2 (6 bases). Germline V gene sequence: CDR1 MNHNS, CDR2 SASEGT. V gave up 3 bases and J gave up 0 bases, with 7 bases separating them. CDR3 length equals 14 residues.

This clonotype was observed a handful of times. V usage is TRBV27 and J usage is TRBJ2-5; D possibly corresponds to TRBD2 (5 bases). Germline V lookup: CDR1 MNHEY, CDR2 SMNVEV (reference sequence). Deletions cut 5 bases from V and 4 bases from J, with 14 bases between. The length of the CDR3 is 14 residues. The CDR3 protein is CASSPSGFRETQYF. The CDR3, as DNA: TGTGCCAGCAGTCCCTCGGGGTTTCGAGAGACCCAGTACTTC.

This clonotype was seen more than once but under ten times. The chain has TRBV5-1 and TRBJ2-3; D is ambiguous. The germline gives CDR1 SGHRS, CDR2 YFSETQ. Trimming cost V 0 bases and J 0 bases, with 17 bases left between them. The CDR3 runs 18 residues. The CDR3 region has the DNA TGCGCCAGCAGCTTGGACCCAAGACATAACGCTAGCACAGATACGCAGTATTTT. Protein sequence: CASSLDPRHNASTDTQYF. The full variable domain, with the rest looked up from reference TRBV5-1 and TRBJ2-3, is KAGVTQTPRYLIKTRGQQVTLSCSPISGHRSVSWYQQTPGQGLQFLFEYFSETQRNKGNFPGRFSGRQFSNSRSEMNVSTLELGDSALYLCASSLDPRHNASTDTQYFGPGTRLTVL.

This chain joins TRBV6-6 and TRBJ2-7, with D hard to call. V dropped 0 bases and J dropped 3 bases, with 6 bases sitting between them. The CDR3 contains 13 residues. Germline V gene lookup returns CDR1 MNHNY and CDR2 SVGAGI (reference sequence). The DNA for the CDR3 is TGTGCCAGCAGTTACTCCCTTAACTACGAGCAGTACGTC. It translates to CASSYSLNYEQYV.

The V and J genes are TRBV11-2 and TRBJ2-3; 8 bases match TRBD2. Germline trimming cut 0 bases from V and 8 bases from J; bases unmatched to any gene: 7. This CDR3 comprises 15 residues. The germline V gene encodes CDR1 SGHAT and CDR2 FQNNGV. The CDR3 region is CASSLEAYLAGTQYF. For the CDR3, the DNA is TGTGCCAGCAGCTTAGAGGCTTACCTAGCGGGTACGCAGTATTTT.

This clonotype has a handful of counts. The chain links TRBV12-3 or TRBV12-4 to TRBJ2-1, with D unresolved. The CDR3 contains 16 residues. V lost 2 bases, J lost 8 bases, and 19 bases lay in between. The CDR3 bases are TGTGCCAGCAGTTTATTTGGGGATAACTCGCACGATGAGCAGTTCTTC. Protein: CASSLFGDNSHDEQFF.

This chain connects TRBV6-1 to TRBJ1-3, with 10 bases matching TRBD1. V trimming: 4 bases; J trimming: 3 bases; junction bases outside the gene matches: 3. Germline V CDR1 and CDR2: MNHNS, SASEGT. CDR3 size: 15 residues. Written as DNA, the CDR3 is TGTGCCAGCAGTGCGGACAGGGGGGGTGGAAACACCATATATTTT. It encodes CASSADRGGGNTIYF.

This clonotype has a count of ten or more. The chain is built from TRBV7-9 and TRBJ2-7; 8 nucleotides align to TRBD1. This CDR3 has 12 residues. The germline V gene encodes CDR1 SEHNR and CDR2 FQNEAQ (reference sequence). The CDR3 loop is CAIRDRSYEQYF. In DNA, the CDR3 is TGTGCGATCCGGGACAGGTCCTACGAGCAGTACTTC.

The sample holds a few counts of this clonotype. The V and J genes are TRBV6-1 and TRBJ2-6, with D perhaps TRBD1 (5 bases). Germline-derived CDR1 and CDR2 are MNHNS and SASEGT. V was clipped by 6 bases and J by 0 bases, with 12 bases between them. The CDR3 loop spans 16 amino acids. The chain's CDR3 is CASSKTVNSGANVLTF. In DNA, the CDR3 is TGTGCCAGCAGCAAGACAGTTAACTCTGGGGCCAACGTCCTGACTTTC.

The V call is TRBV20-1, the J call TRBJ2-7; D possibly corresponds to TRBD2 (5 bases). The CDR3 covers 13 residues. V shed 7 bases and J shed 6 bases, with 19 bases lying between them. Germline CDR1 and CDR2: DFQATT and SNEGSKA (reference sequence). The CDR3 region has the DNA TGCAGTGTCCACATCCCAGCACTAGGCGAGCAGTACGTC. Translating it yields CSVHIPALGEQYV.

The chain uses TRBV7-6 and TRBJ2-1; D is unclear. The CDR3 is 16 residues long. V was shortened by 3 bases and J by 0 bases, with 12 bases between the two germline ends. Germline V gene lookup returns CDR1 SGHVS and CDR2 FNYEAQ. The CDR3, as DNA: TGTGCCAGCAGCTTCTCTCGACACTTCTCCTACAATGAGCAGTTCTTC. Its protein product is CASSFSRHFSYNEQFF.

This chain links TRBV14 with TRBJ2-1; 11 bases are shared with TRBD2. Germline values: CDR1 SGHDN, CDR2 FVKESK. With V trimmed by 1 base and J by 8 bases, 4 bases remained unmatched. The CDR3 consists of 15 residues. CDR3 sequence reads: CASSQGLAGIYEQFF. DNA for the CDR3: TGTGCCAGCAGCCAAGGACTAGCGGGGATTTATGAGCAGTTCTTC. Looking up the rest from reference TRBV14 and TRBJ2-1 gives the full variable domain: EAGVTQFPSHSVIEKGQTVTLRCDPISGHDNLYWYRRVMGKEIKFLLHFVKESKQDESGMPNNRFLAERTGGTYSTLKVQPAELEDSGVYFCASSQGLAGIYEQFFGPGTRLTVL.

Only a few counts were recorded for this clonotype. This chain links TRBV20-1 with TRBJ2-1, with D perhaps given as TRBD1 or TRBD2 (6 bases each). Trimming stripped 6 bases from V and 6 bases from J, with 15 bases between. Per the germline V gene, CDR1 is DFQATT and CDR2 is SNEGSKA (reference sequence). The CDR3 spans 13 residues. This CDR3 is CSAPLGGVNEQFF. CDR3 DNA: TGCAGTGCCCCGTTGGGGGGCGTCAATGAGCAGTTCTTC.

The J gene is TRBJ2-2, the V gene TRBV10-3, with unresolved D. CDR1 is ENHRY and CDR2 is SYGVKD in the germline V gene. The CDR3 length is 16 residues. V lost 2 bases and J lost 6, with 16 bases in between. The CDR3 loop reads CAISEDRVLAAGELFF. The CDR3 DNA sequence: TGTGCCATCAGTGAGGATCGGGTCCTCGCCGCCGGGGAGCTGTTTTTT.

This clonotype has a count of ten or more. The rearrangement joins TRBV7-9 to TRBJ2-3; D possibly corresponds to TRBD2 (6 bases). Trimming cost V 0 bases and J 4 bases, with 8 bases left between them. The CDR3 sequence is 14 residues long. The germline V gene encodes CDR1 SEHNR and CDR2 FQNEAQ (reference sequence). The DNA for the CDR3 is TGTGCCAGCAGCTTAGCTAGCGGTCCAGATACGCAGTATTTT. Amino acids: CASSLASGPDTQYF. Filled out from reference TRBV7-9 and TRBJ2-3, the complete variable domain reads DTGVSQNPRHKITKRGQNVTFRCDPISEHNRLYWYRQTLGQGPEFLTYFQNEAQLEKSRLLSDRFSAERPKGSFSTLEIQRTEQGDSAMYLCASSLASGPDTQYFGPGTRLTVL.

This chain joins TRBV12-3 or TRBV12-4 and TRBJ1-2; D gene unclear. Between the trimmed V and J ends, which lost 5 bases and 1 base, there was a span of 11 bases. The CDR3 totals 14 residues. CDR3 nucleotide sequence: TGTGCCAGCAGTCTTGGGCAACTTAACTATGGCTACACCTTC. This encodes CASSLGQLNYGYTF.

This clonotype was picked up a small number of times. The chain is built from TRBV7-6 and TRBJ2-7, with 7 bases aligning to TRBD2. V lost 3 bases and J lost 6; bases outside the gene matches: 5. The CDR3 has 13 residues. Germline lookup yields CDR1 SGHVS and CDR2 FNYEAQ. The CDR3 DNA reads TGTGCCAGCAGCTTGGGAGGGAACGGCGAGCAGTACTTC. Translating it yields CASSLGGNGEQYF.

In this sample, this clonotype turned up a few times. V usage is TRBV4-2 and J usage is TRBJ2-6, with D perhaps TRBD1 or TRBD2 (5 bases each). Germline CDR1 reads LGHNA; CDR2 reads YNFKEQ. This CDR3 is built from 16 residues. The ends were cut back, 1 base at V and 3 bases at J, with 10 bases in the middle. DNA of the CDR3: TGTGCCAGCAGCCAAGGGGGGAGCTATGGGGCCAACGTCCTGACTTTC. Its translation is CASSQGGSYGANVLTF.

This clonotype was counted a few times. The J gene is TRBJ2-1, the V gene TRBV20-1; D gene unclear. Germline V gene sequence: CDR1 DFQATT, CDR2 SNEGSKA (reference sequence). The V gene lost 6 bases and the J gene lost 6 bases, with 12 bases spanning the gap. The CDR3 contains 12 residues. CDR3 DNA sequence: TGCAGTGCGTTATGGCAGCGCAATGAGCAGTTCTTC. Protein product: CSALWQRNEQFF.

This clonotype has at least ten counts. This chain connects TRBV29-1 to TRBJ2-5; the D gene is possibly TRBD2 (5 bases). V lost 4 bases to trimming and J lost 3 bases, with 12 bases between them. The germline V gene has CDR1 SQVTM and CDR2 ANQGSEA. CDR3 size: 13 residues. CDR3 DNA: TGCAGCGTTGCCCGGACTCCTAAAGAGACCCAGTACTTC. It encodes CSVARTPKETQYF.

Ten or more counts support this clonotype. This sequence joins TRBV7-9 and TRBJ2-5; no clear D gene. Trimming left V 5 bases short and J 5 bases short, with 15 bases between. The CDR3 covers 14 residues. Germline CDR1 SEHNR, CDR2 FQNEAQ (reference sequence). Here the CDR3 DNA reads TGTGCCAGCAGCCCATCCATGGTTCTGGAGACCCAGTACTTC. Translation: CASSPSMVLETQYF.

This clonotype was detected ten times or more. This rearrangement joins TRBV6-1 to TRBJ2-2; TRBD1 matches 7 bases. J lost 6 bases, V lost 6 bases, and 4 bases had no gene match. Germline assignment: CDR1 MNHNS and CDR2 SASEGT. The CDR3 consists of 13 residues. The CDR3 region is CASSSQGAGELFF. CDR3 nucleotide sequence: TGTGCCAGCAGCAGCCAGGGGGCCGGGGAGCTGTTTTTT.